These 21 T cell receptor beta chains were sequenced from one sample in a study of CD8+ T cells in alopecia areata. Isolated RNA was reverse transcribed into cDNA used as the sequencing template. Profiling relied on immunoSEQ multiplex PCR, and the TCRdb table lists in-frame clones only, not all of them. This table has about 110,000 clones, around 59% appearing once. Specimen: CD8+ T cells sorted from blood. These receptors were collected from a human donor in good health.

The V gene is TRBV12-5, the J gene TRBJ1-2; the D gene is possibly TRBD1 (5 bases). The CDR3 extends over 19 amino acids. With 5 bases removed from V and 3 bases from J, the gap between germline ends came to 28 bases. Germline V gene sequence: CDR1 LGHNT, CDR2 FRNRAP. CDR3 coding DNA: TGTGCTAGTGGTGACCAATACAGGATAGTAACACCGGGGGACTATGGCTACACCTTC. Its translation: CASGDQYRIVTPGDYGYTF.

The genes are TRBV4-3 and TRBJ1-1, with D possibly being TRBD1 (5 bases). The length of the CDR3 is 14 residues. Trimming removed 0 bases from V and 4 bases from J, with 9 bases in between. The germline CDR1 and CDR2 sequences are LGHNA and YSLEER. The CDR3 here is CASSQDGGSTEAFF. CDR3 sequence (DNA): TGCGCCAGCAGCCAAGACGGGGGAAGCACTGAAGCTTTCTTT.

The genes are TRBV27 and TRBJ2-7; 9 bases align to TRBD1. V lost 5 bases to trimming and J lost 1 base; unmatched junction nucleotides: 6. This CDR3 comprises 15 residues. CDR1 is MNHEY, CDR2 SMNVEV, per germline (reference sequence). The chain's CDR3 is CASSLGTGHSYEQYF. For the CDR3, the DNA is TGTGCCAGCAGTCTTGGGACAGGGCATTCCTACGAGCAGTACTTC.

The chain employs TRBV5-4 and TRBJ1-2; D uncertain. CDR3 length equals 13 residues. Germline loops: CDR1 SGHNT, CDR2 YYREEE (reference sequence). The germline V and J ends were trimmed by 0 bases and 6 bases, with 9 bases remaining between them. The chain's CDR3 is CASSLGDGHGYTF. In DNA, the CDR3 is TGTGCCAGCAGCTTGGGGGATGGGCATGGCTACACCTTC.

The rearrangement links TRBV30 to TRBJ1-3; D remains unclear. Germline V gene lookup returns CDR1 GTSNPN and CDR2 SVGIG (reference sequence). Trimming removed 5 bases at V and 0 bases at J, with 5 bases between. The CDR3 spans 12 residues. CDR3: CAWPDSGNTIYF. DNA for the CDR3: TGTGCCTGGCCGGACTCTGGAAACACCATATATTTT.

V usage is TRBV2 and J usage is TRBJ1-1; unclear D gene. This CDR3 is 13 amino acids long. V was shortened by 6 bases and J by 1 base, with 9 bases between the two germline ends. CDR1 and CDR2 (germline): SNHLY, FYNNEI. CDR3 nucleotide sequence: TGTGCCAGCAGAGGTTTGGGGAACACTGAAGCTTTCTTT. Protein sequence: CASRGLGNTEAFF.

This chain's CDR3 is CASTGGRGNTGELFF. The DNA of the CDR3 is TGTGCCAGTACAGGGGGCCGTGGGAACACCGGGGAGCTGTTTTTT. This sequence joins TRBV25-1 and TRBJ2-2; the match to TRBD1 covers 9 bases. There are 15 residues in the CDR3. The ends lost 9 bases at V and 1 base at J; junction bases unmatched: 6. From germline, CDR1 is MGHDK and CDR2 SYGVNS.

The chain couples TRBV6-1 to TRBJ2-2; 11 bases map to TRBD1. The CDR3 has 16 amino acids. J was trimmed by 5 bases and V by 4 bases; bases with no gene match: 6. Germline V lookup: CDR1 MNHNS, CDR2 SASEGT. As DNA, the CDR3 is TGTGCCAGCAGTGCGATGGACAGGGGGCGTACCGGGGAGCTGTTTTTT. Protein product: CASSAMDRGRTGELFF.

V gene TRBV5-6 combines with J gene TRBJ1-1, with D tentatively TRBD1 (5 bases). Trimming cost V 4 bases and J 0 bases, with 13 bases left between them. CDR3 length: 15 residues. Germline CDR1 is SGHDT and CDR2 is YYEEEE. CDR3 sequence reads: CASSARDWLNTEAFF. In DNA form, the CDR3 reads TGTGCCAGCAGCGCTCGGGACTGGTTGAACACTGAAGCTTTCTTT.

The chain employs TRBV4-1 and TRBJ1-1; weak D call: TRBD1 (6 bases). The length of the CDR3 is 18 residues. Germline loops: CDR1 MGHRA, CDR2 YSYEKL. V dropped 0 bases and J dropped 5 bases, with 22 bases sitting between them. CDR3 in DNA: TGCGCCAGCAGCCAAGACCCCGGACAGTCGAACCTGCGGACTGAAGCTTTCTTT. Encoded protein: CASSQDPGQSNLRTEAFF.

The chain uses TRBV23-1 and TRBJ1-1, with D unclear. TRBV23-1 is designated an ORF whose function remains uncertain. The germline V and J ends were trimmed by 8 bases and 3 bases, with 19 bases remaining between them. This CDR3 has 15 residues. CDR3 loop: CASGPAKRRDTEAFF. The CDR3 DNA reads as TGCGCCAGCGGACCCGCTAAACGTAGGGACACTGAAGCTTTCTTT.

V gene TRBV11-2 combines with J gene TRBJ1-5, with D perhaps TRBD1 (5 bases). The germline gives CDR1 SGHAT, CDR2 FQNNGV. CDR3 length: 13 residues. V lost 7 bases, J lost 6 bases, and 13 bases lay in between. The CDR3 coding sequence is TGTGCCAGCACCCTGGGGACGGGTCAGCCCCAGCATTTT. Its translation: CASTLGTGQPQHF.

The chain recombines TRBV5-6 with TRBJ2-7, with TRBD1 matching over 7 bases. Germline V gene data show CDR1 as SGHDT and CDR2 as YYEEEE. Germline trimming cut 5 bases from V and 6 bases from J; bases unmatched to any gene: 8. The CDR3 totals 13 residues. The CDR3 reads CASSWTGFPEQYF. For the CDR3, the DNA is TGTGCCAGCAGTTGGACAGGTTTCCCCGAGCAGTACTTC.

V is TRBV6-1 and J is TRBJ2-7; weak D call: TRBD1 (6 bases). Between the trimmed V and J ends, which lost 2 bases and 6 bases, there was a span of 11 bases. The CDR3 runs 13 residues. CDR1 and CDR2 (germline): MNHNS, SASEGT. In DNA, the CDR3 is TGTGCCAGCAGTGAATCTACAGGGTCCGAGCAGTACTTC. It translates to CASSESTGSEQYF.

A few counts support this clone. This chain links TRBV25-1 with TRBJ2-7, with TRBD1 matching over 8 bases. V was pared by 1 base and J by 6 bases, with 11 bases of the junction left unmatched. Germline CDR1 MGHDK, CDR2 SYGVNS. The CDR3 is made up of 16 amino acids. The DNA for the CDR3 is TGTGCCAGCAGTGAATCGACAGGGGACATGGGAGGCGAGCAGTACTTC. Its protein product is CASSESTGDMGGEQYF.

The V call is TRBV29-1, the J call TRBJ2-7; D possibly matches TRBD1 or TRBD2 (5 bases each). The CDR3 loop spans 16 amino acids. From germline, CDR1 is SQVTM and CDR2 ANQGSEA. Trimming cost V 0 bases and J 0 bases, with 15 bases left between them. The CDR3 DNA follows: TGCAGCGTTGAAGATCATGGGGACGGCCTCTCCTACGAGCAGTACTTC. Residues: CSVEDHGDGLSYEQYF.

The chain recombines TRBV13 with TRBJ1-4, with D hard to call. CDR3 length: 12 amino acids. With 6 bases removed from V and 14 bases from J, the gap between germline ends came to 16 bases. Looked up from germline, CDR1 is PRHDT and CDR2 is FYEKMQ (reference sequence). In DNA, the CDR3 is TGTGCCAGCAGGTTGGGCGGAGGTACTCTGTTTTTT. This encodes CASRLGGGTLFF.

This clone was observed once. The chain carries TRBV9 and TRBJ1-1; D not certain. Trimming cost V 0 bases and J 0 bases, with 3 bases left between them. CDR3 length: 13 residues. In germline, CDR1 is SGDLS, CDR2 YYNGEE. CDR3 region: CASSVDLNTEAFF. CDR3 bases: TGTGCCAGCAGCGTAGATTTGAACACTGAAGCTTTCTTT.

The V and J genes are TRBV7-8 and TRBJ1-1; D is unclear. Trimming took off 0 bases at V and 7 bases at J, with 9 bases between the two ends. CDR1 and CDR2 (germline): SGHVS, FQNEAQ. This CDR3 spans 13 amino acids. The CDR3 loop is CASSLALWVEAFF. The CDR3 DNA reads as TGTGCCAGCAGCTTAGCATTATGGGTTGAAGCTTTCTTT.

The V gene is TRBV6-5, the J gene TRBJ1-2; the D gene is possibly TRBD1 (5 bases). The germline V gene encodes CDR1 MNHEY and CDR2 SVGAGI. The germline V and J ends were trimmed by 5 bases and 4 bases, with 14 bases remaining between them. The CDR3 is 14 amino acids. This CDR3 reads CASSHDSQGYGYTF. CDR3 nucleotides: TGTGCCAGCAGTCACGACAGTCAGGGCTATGGCTACACCTTC.

The chain is built from TRBV2 and TRBJ1-2; D unresolved. Trimming took off 8 bases at V and 6 bases at J, with 13 bases between the two ends. This CDR3 region has 12 residues. From germline, CDR1 is SNHLY and CDR2 FYNNEI. CDR3 nucleotide sequence: TGTGCCAGCTGGGCTGGGTCCCATGGCTACACCTTC. Amino acids: CASWAGSHGYTF.